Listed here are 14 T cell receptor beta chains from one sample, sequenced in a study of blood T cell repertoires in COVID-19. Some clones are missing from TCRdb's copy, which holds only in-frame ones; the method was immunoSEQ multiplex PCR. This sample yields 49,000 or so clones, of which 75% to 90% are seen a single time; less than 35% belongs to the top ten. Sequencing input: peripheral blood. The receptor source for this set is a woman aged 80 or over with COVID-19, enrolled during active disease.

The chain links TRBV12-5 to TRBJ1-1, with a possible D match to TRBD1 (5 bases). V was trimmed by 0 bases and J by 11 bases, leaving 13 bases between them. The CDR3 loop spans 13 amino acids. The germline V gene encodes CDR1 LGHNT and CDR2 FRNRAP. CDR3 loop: CASGLVRRDVAFF. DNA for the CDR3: TGTGCTAGTGGTTTGGTACGGCGGGACGTTGCTTTCTTT.

The CDR3 is CASTDTGNQPQHF. CDR3 in DNA: TGTGCCAGCACCGACACTGGAAATCAGCCCCAGCATTTT. This chain links TRBV6-5 with TRBJ1-5; D is undetermined. Deletions cut 7 bases from V and 4 bases from J, with 11 bases between. The length of the CDR3 is 13 residues. CDR1 and CDR2 from the germline V gene are MNHEY and SVGAGI.

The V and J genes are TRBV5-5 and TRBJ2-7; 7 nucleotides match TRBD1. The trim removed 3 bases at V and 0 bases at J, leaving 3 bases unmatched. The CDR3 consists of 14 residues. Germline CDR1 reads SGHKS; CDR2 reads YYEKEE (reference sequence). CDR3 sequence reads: CASSSGTVSYEQYF. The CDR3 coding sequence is TGTGCCAGCAGCTCAGGGACAGTCTCCTACGAGCAGTACTTC.

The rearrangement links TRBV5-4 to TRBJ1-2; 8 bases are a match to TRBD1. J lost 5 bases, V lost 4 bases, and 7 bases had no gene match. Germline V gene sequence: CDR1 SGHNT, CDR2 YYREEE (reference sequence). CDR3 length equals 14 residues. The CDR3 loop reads CASSPDRAVYGYTF. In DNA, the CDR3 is TGTGCCAGCAGCCCGGACAGGGCCGTGTATGGCTACACCTTC.

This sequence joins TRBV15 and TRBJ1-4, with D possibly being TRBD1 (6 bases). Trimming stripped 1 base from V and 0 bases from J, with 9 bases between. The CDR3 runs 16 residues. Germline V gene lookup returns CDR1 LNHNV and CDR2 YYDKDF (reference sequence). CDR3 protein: CATSRGTGPTNEKLFF. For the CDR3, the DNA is TGTGCCACCAGCAGAGGTACAGGGCCAACTAATGAAAAACTGTTTTTT.

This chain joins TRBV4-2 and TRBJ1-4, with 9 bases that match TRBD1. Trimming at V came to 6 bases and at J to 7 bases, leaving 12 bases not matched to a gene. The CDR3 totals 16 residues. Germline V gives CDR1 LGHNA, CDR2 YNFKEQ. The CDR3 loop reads CASSPDRGREGEKLFF. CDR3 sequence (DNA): TGTGCCAGCAGTCCGGACAGGGGACGGGAGGGTGAAAAACTGTTTTTT.

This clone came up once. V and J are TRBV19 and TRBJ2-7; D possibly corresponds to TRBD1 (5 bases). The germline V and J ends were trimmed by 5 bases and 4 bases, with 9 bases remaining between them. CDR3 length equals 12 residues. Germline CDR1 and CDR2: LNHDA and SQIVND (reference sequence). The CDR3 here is CASSRAGYEQYF. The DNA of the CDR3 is TGTGCCAGTAGTCGGGCAGGGTACGAGCAGTACTTC.

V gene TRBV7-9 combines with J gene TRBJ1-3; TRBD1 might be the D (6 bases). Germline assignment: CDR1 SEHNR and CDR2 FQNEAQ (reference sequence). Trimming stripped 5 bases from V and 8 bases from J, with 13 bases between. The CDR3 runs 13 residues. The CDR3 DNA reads TGTGCCAGCAGCCTTCGGGAGGGGGACACCATATATTTT. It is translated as CASSLREGDTIYF.

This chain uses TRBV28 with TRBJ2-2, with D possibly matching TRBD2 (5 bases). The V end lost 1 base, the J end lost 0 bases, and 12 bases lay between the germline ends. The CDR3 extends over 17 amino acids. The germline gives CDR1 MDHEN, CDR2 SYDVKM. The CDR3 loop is CASSLSSGLANTGELFF. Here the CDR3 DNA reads TGTGCCAGCAGTTTATCCAGCGGCCTCGCGAACACCGGGGAGCTGTTTTTT.

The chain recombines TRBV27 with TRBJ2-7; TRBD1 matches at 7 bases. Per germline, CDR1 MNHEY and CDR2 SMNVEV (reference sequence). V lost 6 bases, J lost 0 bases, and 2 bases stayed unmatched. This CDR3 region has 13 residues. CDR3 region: CASSRDSSYEQYF. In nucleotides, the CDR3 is TGTGCCAGCAGCCGGGACAGCTCCTACGAGCAGTACTTC.

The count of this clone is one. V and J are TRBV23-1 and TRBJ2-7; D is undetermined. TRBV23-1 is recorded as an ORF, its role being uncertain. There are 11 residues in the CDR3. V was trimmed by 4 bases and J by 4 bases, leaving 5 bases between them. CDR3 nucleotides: TGCGCCAGCAGTCCGTGTTACGAGCAGTACTTC. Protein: CASSPCYEQYF.

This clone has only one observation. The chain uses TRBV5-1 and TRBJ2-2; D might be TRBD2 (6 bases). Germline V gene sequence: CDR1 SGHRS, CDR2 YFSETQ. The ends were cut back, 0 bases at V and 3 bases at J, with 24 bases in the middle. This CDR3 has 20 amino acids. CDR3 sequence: CASSLGGSAGIGRDTGELFF. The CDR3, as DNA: TGCGCCAGCAGCTTGGGGGGTTCGGCGGGGATCGGTCGGGACACCGGGGAGCTGTTTTTT.

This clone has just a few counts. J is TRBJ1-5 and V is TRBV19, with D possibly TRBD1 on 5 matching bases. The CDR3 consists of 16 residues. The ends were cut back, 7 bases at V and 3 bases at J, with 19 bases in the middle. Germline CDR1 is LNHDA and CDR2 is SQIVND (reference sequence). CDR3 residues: CASTPSFQGHNQPQHF. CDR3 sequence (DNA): TGTGCCAGTACCCCCTCCTTCCAGGGTCACAATCAGCCCCAGCATTTT.

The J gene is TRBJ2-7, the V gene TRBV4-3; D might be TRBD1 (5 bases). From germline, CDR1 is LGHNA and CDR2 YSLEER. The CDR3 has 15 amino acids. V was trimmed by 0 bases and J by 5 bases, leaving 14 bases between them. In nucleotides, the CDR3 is TGCGCCAGCAGCCAAGACGGTGGCAGGGTGGACGAGCAGTACTTC. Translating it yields CASSQDGGRVDEQYF.